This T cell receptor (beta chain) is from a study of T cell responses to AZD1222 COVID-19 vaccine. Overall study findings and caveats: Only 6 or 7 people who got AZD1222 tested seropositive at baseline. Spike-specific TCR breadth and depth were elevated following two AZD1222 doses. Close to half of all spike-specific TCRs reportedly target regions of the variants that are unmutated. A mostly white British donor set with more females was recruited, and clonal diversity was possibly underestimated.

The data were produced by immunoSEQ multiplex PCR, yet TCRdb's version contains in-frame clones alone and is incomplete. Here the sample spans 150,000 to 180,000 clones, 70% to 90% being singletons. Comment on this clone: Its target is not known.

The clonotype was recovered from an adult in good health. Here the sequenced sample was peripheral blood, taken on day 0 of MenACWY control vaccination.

CDR3 DNA: TGTGCCAGCAGCCTGGGAGTGGCCAATGAGCAGTTCTTC. This translates into CASSLGVANEQFF. The genes are TRBV7-2 and TRBJ2-1; D possibly corresponds to TRBD2 (5 bases). Trimming removed 5 bases at V and 6 bases at J, with 11 bases between. Germline CDR1 and CDR2: SGHTA and FQGNSA. The length of the CDR3 is 13 residues. Looking up the rest from reference TRBV7-2 and TRBJ2-1 gives the full variable domain: GAGVSQSPSNKVTEKGKDVELRCDPISGHTALYWYRQSLGQGLEFLIYFQGNSAPDKSGLPSDRFSAERTGGSVSTLTIQRTQQEDSAVYLCASSLGVANEQFFGPGTRLTVL.